This T cell receptor (beta chain) was obtained from a study of cytomegalovirus exposure and HLA in healthy donors. This CDR3 has 17 residues. Germline CDR1 and CDR2: SGHAT and FQNNGV. V was pared by 4 bases and J by 0 bases, with 3 bases of the junction left unmatched. The PCR contained 60 Vbeta and 13 Jbeta primers. Clones were sequenced by immunoSEQ multiplex PCR, and TCRdb holds only the in-frame ones, with some missing. This sample carries approximately 130,000 clones, over 75% of them seen once, and the ten largest clones take about 6%. The sample taken for sequencing was PBMCs. The V call is TRBV11-2, the J call TRBJ2-5, with 15 bases lining up with TRBD2. The receptor was isolated from a man between 18 and 29 years old in good health and CMV-seropositive. Written as DNA, the CDR3 is TGTGCCAGCAGCTCGGGGACTAGCGGGGGGTACCAAGAGACCCAGTACTTC. Its translation: CASSSGTSGGYQETQYF.